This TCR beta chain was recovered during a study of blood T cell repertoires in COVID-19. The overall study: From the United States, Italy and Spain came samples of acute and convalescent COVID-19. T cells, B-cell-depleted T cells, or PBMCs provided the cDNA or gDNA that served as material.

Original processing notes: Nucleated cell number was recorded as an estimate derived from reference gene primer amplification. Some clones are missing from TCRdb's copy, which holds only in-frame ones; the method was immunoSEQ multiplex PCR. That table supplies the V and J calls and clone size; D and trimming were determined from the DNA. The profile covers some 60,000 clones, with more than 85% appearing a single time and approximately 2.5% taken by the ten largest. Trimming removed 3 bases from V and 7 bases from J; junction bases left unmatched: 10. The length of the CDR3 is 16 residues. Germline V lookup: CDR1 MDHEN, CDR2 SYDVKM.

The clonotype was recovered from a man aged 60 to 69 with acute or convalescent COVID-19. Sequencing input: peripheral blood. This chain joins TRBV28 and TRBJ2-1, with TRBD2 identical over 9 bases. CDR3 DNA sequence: TGTGCCAGCAGTTTTTTCGGCGGGAGGGCCCAAAATGAGCAGTTCTTC. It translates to CASSFFGGRAQNEQFF.